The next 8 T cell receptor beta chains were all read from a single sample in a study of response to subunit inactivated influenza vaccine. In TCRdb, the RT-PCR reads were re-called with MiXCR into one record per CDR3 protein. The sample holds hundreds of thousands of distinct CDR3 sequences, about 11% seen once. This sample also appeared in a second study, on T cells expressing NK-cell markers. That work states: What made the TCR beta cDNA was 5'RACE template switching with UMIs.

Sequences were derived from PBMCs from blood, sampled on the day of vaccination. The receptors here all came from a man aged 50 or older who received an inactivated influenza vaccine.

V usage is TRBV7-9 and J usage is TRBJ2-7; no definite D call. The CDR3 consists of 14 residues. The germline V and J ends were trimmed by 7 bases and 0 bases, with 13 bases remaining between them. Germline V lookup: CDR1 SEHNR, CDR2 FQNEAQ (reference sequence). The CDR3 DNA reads TGTGCCAGCACGATATCGGGTTACTCCTACGAGCAGTACTTC. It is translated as CASTISGYSYEQYF.

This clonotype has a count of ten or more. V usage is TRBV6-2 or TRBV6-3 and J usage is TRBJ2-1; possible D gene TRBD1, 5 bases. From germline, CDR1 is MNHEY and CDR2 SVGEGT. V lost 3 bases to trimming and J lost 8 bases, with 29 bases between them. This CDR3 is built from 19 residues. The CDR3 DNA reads TGTGCCAGCAGTTATCCAGACTTTCACACAGGACGGACCTCTCATGAGCAGTTCTTC. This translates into CASSYPDFHTGRTSHEQFF.

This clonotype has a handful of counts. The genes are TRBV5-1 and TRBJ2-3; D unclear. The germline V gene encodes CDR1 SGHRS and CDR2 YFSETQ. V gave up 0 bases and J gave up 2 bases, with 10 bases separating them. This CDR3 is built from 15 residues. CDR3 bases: TGCGCCAGCAGCTTGGAAGGGTTTCCCACAGATACGCAGTATTTT. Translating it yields CASSLEGFPTDTQYF.

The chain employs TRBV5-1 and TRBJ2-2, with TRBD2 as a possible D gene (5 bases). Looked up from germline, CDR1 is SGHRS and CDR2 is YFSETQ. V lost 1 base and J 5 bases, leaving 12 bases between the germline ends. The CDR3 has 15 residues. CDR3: CASSLRVSGTGELFF. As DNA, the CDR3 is TGCGCCAGCAGCTTGCGTGTGTCGGGGACCGGGGAGCTGTTTTTT.

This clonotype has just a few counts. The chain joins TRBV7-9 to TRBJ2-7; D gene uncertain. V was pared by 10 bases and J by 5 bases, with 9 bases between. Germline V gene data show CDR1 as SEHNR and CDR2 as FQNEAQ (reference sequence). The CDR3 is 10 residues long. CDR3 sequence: CATLGDEQYF. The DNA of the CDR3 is TGTGCCACGCTTGGAGACGAGCAGTACTTC.

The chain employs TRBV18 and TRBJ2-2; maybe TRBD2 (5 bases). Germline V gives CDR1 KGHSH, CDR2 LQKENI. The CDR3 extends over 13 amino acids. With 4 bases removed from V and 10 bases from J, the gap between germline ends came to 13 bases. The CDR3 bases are TGTGCCAGCTCACGATCCCGGGGTGAGGAGCTGTTTTTT. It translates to CASSRSRGEELFF.

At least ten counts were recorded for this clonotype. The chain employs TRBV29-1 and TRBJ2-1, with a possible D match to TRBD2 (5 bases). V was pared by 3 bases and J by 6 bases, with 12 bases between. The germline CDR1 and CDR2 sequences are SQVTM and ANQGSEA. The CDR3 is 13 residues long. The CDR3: CSVDQQRSNEQFF. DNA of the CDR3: TGCAGCGTTGATCAGCAGCGGAGCAATGAGCAGTTCTTC.

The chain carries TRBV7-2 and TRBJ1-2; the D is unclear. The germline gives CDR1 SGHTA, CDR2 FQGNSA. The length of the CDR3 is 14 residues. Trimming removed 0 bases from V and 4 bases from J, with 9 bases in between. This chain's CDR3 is CASSLAVMGYGYTF. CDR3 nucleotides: TGTGCCAGCAGCTTAGCCGTTATGGGCTATGGCTACACCTTC.